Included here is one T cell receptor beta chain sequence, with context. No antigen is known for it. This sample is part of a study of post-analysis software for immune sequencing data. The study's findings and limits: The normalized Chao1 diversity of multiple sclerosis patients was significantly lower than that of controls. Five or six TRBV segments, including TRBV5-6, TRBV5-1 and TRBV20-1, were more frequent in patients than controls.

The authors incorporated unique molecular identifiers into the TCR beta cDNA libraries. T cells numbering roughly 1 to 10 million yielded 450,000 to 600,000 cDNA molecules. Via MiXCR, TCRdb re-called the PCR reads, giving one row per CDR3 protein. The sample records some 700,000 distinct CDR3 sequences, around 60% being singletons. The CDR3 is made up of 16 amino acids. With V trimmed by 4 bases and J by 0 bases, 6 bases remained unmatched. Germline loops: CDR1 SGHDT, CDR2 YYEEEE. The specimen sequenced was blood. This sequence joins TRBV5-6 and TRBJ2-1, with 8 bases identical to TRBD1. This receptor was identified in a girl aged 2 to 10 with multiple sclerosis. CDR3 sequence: CASSPIQGGSYNEQFF. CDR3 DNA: TGTGCCAGCAGCCCTATACAGGGGGGCTCCTACAATGAGCAGTTCTTC.